The clone carrying this TCR beta chain was observed a handful of times. In the same sample, other DNA sequences code for this CDR3. Germline V gene lookup returns CDR1 SGHAT and CDR2 FQNNGV. V lost 1 base and J 3 bases, leaving 6 bases between the germline ends. The CDR3 sequence is 13 residues long. As originally analysed: Amplification from reference gene primers served as the basis for estimated nucleated cell counts. Profiling relied on immunoSEQ multiplex PCR, and the TCRdb table lists in-frame clones only, not all of them. The DNA gave D and trimming, while V, J and clone size come from that table. The sample yields 200,000 to 300,000 clones, 80% to 90% seen once. The data were obtained in a study of blood T cell repertoires in COVID-19. On the study more broadly: Samples representing acute and convalescent COVID-19 were sourced from the United States, Italy and Spain. T cells, B-cell-depleted T cells, or PBMCs provided the cDNA or gDNA that served as material.

The sequencing sample was made of peripheral blood. The origin of this receptor is a man aged 45 to 65 with acute or convalescent COVID-19. The V and J genes are TRBV11-2 and TRBJ2-5; the D is unclear. The chain's CDR3 is CASSLGPEETQYF. CDR3 DNA: TGTGCCAGCAGCTTAGGGCCTGAAGAGACCCAGTACTTC.